This entry lists 31 T cell receptor beta chains sequenced from one sample in a study of T cells after yellow fever vaccination. Each CDR3 protein gets one entry after TCRdb re-called the 5' RACE reads with MiXCR. The profile shows 300,000 to 400,000 distinct CDR3 sequences, roughly an eighth of them singletons. Sample: CD4+ T cells sorted from PBMCs, taken 15 days after the yellow fever booster vaccination. The receptors were sampled from a man younger than 30 who received the YFV17D yellow fever vaccine.

The chain employs TRBV7-9 and TRBJ1-1; tentatively, D is TRBD1 (5 bases). This CDR3 is 18 amino acids long. Germline V gives CDR1 SEHNR, CDR2 FQNEAQ (reference sequence). V was cut by 2 bases and J by 2 bases, with 21 bases left in between. Written as DNA, the CDR3 is TGTGCCAGCAGCTTAAGGGAGACAGCAGGGATGATTAACACTGAAGCTTTCTTT. It encodes CASSLRETAGMINTEAFF. The complete variable domain, with remaining parts taken from reference TRBV7-9 and TRBJ1-1, reads DTGVSQNPRHKITKRGQNVTFRCDPISEHNRLYWYRQTLGQGPEFLTYFQNEAQLEKSRLLSDRFSAERPKGSFSTLEIQRTEQGDSAMYLCASSLRETAGMINTEAFFGQGTRLTVV.

This clonotype was counted between two and nine times. This chain connects TRBV6-6 to TRBJ2-7; no definite D call. The CDR3 has 11 amino acids. Germline CDR1 is MNHNY and CDR2 is SVGAGI (reference sequence). The CDR3 loop is CASRGWGSAIV. The CDR3 DNA reads TGTGCCAGCAGAGGGTGGGGTTCAGCAATCGTC.

This clonotype turned up a few times. The chain combines TRBV7-3 with TRBJ2-1; 9 nucleotides line up with TRBD1. The CDR3 consists of 15 residues. V shed 3 bases, J shed 7 bases, and the junction held 7 bases outside the gene matches. Germline V gene data show CDR1 as SGHTA and CDR2 as FQGTGA. CDR3 nucleotides: TGTGCCAGCAGCTTCACAGGGGGCGGTTCGAATGAGCAGTTCTTC. Its protein is CASSFTGGGSNEQFF.

This clonotype has more than one count but fewer than ten. The CDR3 loop is CASREFGQPQHF. The CDR3 nucleotides are TGTGCCAGCAGAGAGTTCGGTCAGCCCCAGCATTTT. The V gene is TRBV27, the J gene TRBJ1-5; no reliable D call. With 6 bases removed from V and 6 bases from J, the gap between germline ends came to 9 bases. From germline, CDR1 is MNHEY and CDR2 SMNVEV (reference sequence). There are 12 residues in the CDR3.

This clonotype was counted only a few times. This chain joins TRBV24-1 and TRBJ1-5; 9 bases fit TRBD1. Germline CDR1 KGHDR, CDR2 SFDVKD. The CDR3 spans 13 residues. Trimming at V came to 0 bases and at J to 13 bases, leaving 3 bases not matched to a gene. In nucleotides, the CDR3 is TGTGCCACCAGTGATTTGACAGGGGGCGAACAGCATTTT. It translates to CATSDLTGGEQHF.

This clonotype came up a few times. The chain uses TRBV5-1 and TRBJ2-1; 12 bases match TRBD2. The CDR3 sequence is 15 residues long. V shed 3 bases and J 6 bases; nucleotides not matched to a gene: 4. Germline values: CDR1 SGHRS, CDR2 YFSETQ. The CDR3 spells CASSYLAGGPNEQFF. In DNA form, the CDR3 reads TGCGCCAGCAGCTACCTAGCGGGGGGGCCCAATGAGCAGTTCTTC.

This clonotype was observed a few times. The J gene is TRBJ2-7, the V gene TRBV28, with D unresolved. The length of the CDR3 is 15 residues. The V end was cut by 8 bases, the J end by 3 bases, with 20 bases between. The germline V gene encodes CDR1 MDHEN and CDR2 SYDVKM. The CDR3 DNA reads TGTGCCAGCCGAGACGGGCCCGGTGGATTCTACGAGCAGTACGTC. This translates into CASRDGPGGFYEQYV.

A few counts support this clonotype. This rearrangement joins TRBV5-1 to TRBJ2-1; a possible D gene is TRBD1 (6 bases). V lost 7 bases, J lost 4 bases, and 12 bases lay in between. The CDR3 contains 13 residues. Germline V lookup: CDR1 SGHRS, CDR2 YFSETQ. The chain's CDR3 is CASRAGAYNEQFF. The DNA of the CDR3 is TGCGCCAGCCGGGCAGGGGCTTACAATGAGCAGTTCTTC.

CDR3 DNA sequence: TGTGCCAGCGGTCAGGGGGTGAACTCTGGAAACACCATATATTTT. Its protein product is CASGQGVNSGNTIYF. J is TRBJ1-3 and V is TRBV6-6; 7 positions agree with TRBD1. Germline CDR1 is MNHNY and CDR2 is SVGAGI (reference sequence). The CDR3 is 15 residues long. V dropped 8 bases and J dropped 0; count of bases not matched to a gene: 7.

This clonotype was seen a handful of times. This chain joins TRBV4-2 and TRBJ2-1; the match to TRBD2 covers 9 bases. In germline, CDR1 is LGHNA, CDR2 YNFKEQ. CDR3 length equals 16 residues. Trimming removed 5 bases from V and 1 base from J; junction bases left unmatched: 6. CDR3 residues: CASSYSGGVSYNEQFF. The CDR3 DNA reads as TGTGCCAGCAGCTATAGCGGGGGTGTGTCCTACAATGAGCAGTTCTTC.

This clonotype was counted between two and nine times. This rearrangement joins TRBV6-1 to TRBJ2-1, with TRBD2 identical over 10 bases. V trimming: 7 bases; J trimming: 6 bases; junction bases outside the gene matches: 6. The CDR3 consists of 14 residues. CDR1 MNHNS and CDR2 SASEGT come from the germline V gene. The CDR3 spells CASISGGSSNEQFF. DNA for the CDR3: TGTGCCAGCATTAGCGGGGGGAGCTCCAATGAGCAGTTCTTC.

This clonotype was seen a handful of times. This chain links TRBV20-1 with TRBJ2-5; D gene ambiguous. The CDR3 extends over 12 amino acids. V gave up 6 bases and J gave up 1 base, with 9 bases separating them. Germline V gene sequence: CDR1 DFQATT, CDR2 SNEGSKA (reference sequence). CDR3 region: CSARNSQETQYF. The CDR3 DNA reads as TGCAGTGCCCGCAACTCCCAAGAGACCCAGTACTTC.

The rearrangement joins TRBV20-1 to TRBJ1-5; D might be TRBD1 (6 bases). V lost 0 bases and J lost 5, with 17 bases in between. Germline lookup yields CDR1 DFQATT and CDR2 SNEGSKA (reference sequence). The CDR3 covers 16 residues. CDR3 region: CSARDLRRRGHQPQHF. The CDR3 DNA is TGCAGTGCTAGAGATCTGAGACGACGGGGGCATCAGCCCCAGCATTTT.

This clonotype showed up many times. The gene calls are TRBV28 and TRBJ2-7; TRBD2 matches at 16 bases. CDR1 is MDHEN and CDR2 is SYDVKM in the germline V gene. This CDR3 is 16 amino acids long. V lost 5 bases, J lost 5 bases, and 6 bases stayed unmatched. CDR3 amino acids: CASSGPGLAGGHEQYF. The CDR3 DNA follows: TGTGCCAGCAGTGGACCGGGACTAGCGGGGGGGCACGAGCAGTACTTC.

This clonotype was observed at least ten times. V usage is TRBV5-1 and J usage is TRBJ2-1, with D possibly being TRBD1 or TRBD2 (5 bases each). V was shortened by 4 bases and J by 1 base, with 18 bases between the two germline ends. There are 17 residues in the CDR3. Germline CDR1 SGHRS, CDR2 YFSETQ. CDR3 residues: CASSPDPGTASYNEQFF. The CDR3 DNA reads TGCGCCAGCAGCCCAGACCCGGGGACGGCTTCCTACAATGAGCAGTTCTTC.

The gene calls are TRBV6-6 and TRBJ1-2; 8 nucleotides agree with TRBD1. Unmatched junction bases numbered 5, after V lost 4 bases and J lost 4 bases. The CDR3 is made up of 14 amino acids. Germline V gene lookup returns CDR1 MNHNY and CDR2 SVGAGI (reference sequence). The CDR3 sequence: CASSSRQGSYGYTF. CDR3 nucleotides: TGTGCCAGCAGTTCAAGACAGGGGAGCTATGGCTACACCTTC.

Many counts were recorded for this clonotype. The genes are TRBV5-1 and TRBJ2-2, with 10 bases identical to TRBD2. V lost 2 bases, J lost 5 bases, and 9 bases stayed unmatched. Germline loops: CDR1 SGHRS, CDR2 YFSETQ. The CDR3 totals 17 residues. The CDR3 sequence: CASSLPSGGDPTGELFF. For the CDR3, the DNA is TGCGCCAGCAGCTTACCTAGCGGGGGTGATCCAACCGGGGAGCTGTTTTTT. Variable domain in full (rest from reference TRBV5-1 and TRBJ2-2): KAGVTQTPRYLIKTRGQQVTLSCSPISGHRSVSWYQQTPGQGLQFLFEYFSETQRNKGNFPGRFSGRQFSNSRSEMNVSTLELGDSALYLCASSLPSGGDPTGELFFGEGSRLTVL.

The V and J genes are TRBV6-2 or TRBV6-3 and TRBJ2-3; 12 nucleotides match TRBD2. This CDR3 is built from 16 residues. Germline assignment: CDR1 MNHEY and CDR2 SVGEGT. V trimming: 6 bases; J trimming: 2 bases; junction bases outside the gene matches: 6. CDR3 sequence reads: CASRPGLAGNTDTQYF. The CDR3 DNA reads as TGTGCCAGCAGACCCGGACTAGCGGGGAACACAGATACGCAGTATTTT.

The chain carries TRBV20-1 and TRBJ1-2; D call uncertain. CDR1 is DFQATT, CDR2 SNEGSKA, per germline (reference sequence). V shed 5 bases and J shed 4 bases, with 11 bases lying between them. The length of the CDR3 is 12 residues. DNA of the CDR3: TGCAGTGCTCCAGACCAGCGCTATGGCTACACCTTC. This translates into CSAPDQRYGYTF.

This clonotype has more than one count but fewer than ten. V gene TRBV2 combines with J gene TRBJ1-1; D is unresolved. Per germline, CDR1 SNHLY and CDR2 FYNNEI. The CDR3 runs to 10 residues. V was pared by 7 bases and J by 1 base, with 1 base between. For the CDR3, the DNA is TGTGCCAGCAAGAACACTGAAGCTTTCTTT. Encoded protein: CASKNTEAFF.

J is TRBJ2-2 and V is TRBV5-1; 8 nucleotides line up with TRBD2. The CDR3 extends over 15 amino acids. V dropped 7 bases and J dropped 7; count of bases not matched to a gene: 12. Germline CDR1 is SGHRS and CDR2 is YFSETQ. This CDR3 is CASREGLAWVGELFF. DNA of the CDR3: TGCGCCAGCCGAGAAGGACTAGCTTGGGTCGGGGAGCTGTTTTTT.

This clonotype was recorded at least ten times. The chain couples TRBV5-4 to TRBJ1-5, with 11 nucleotides matching TRBD1. The germline V gene has CDR1 SGHNT and CDR2 YYREEE (reference sequence). Trimming cost V 4 bases and J 3 bases; bases outside gene matches: 6. The CDR3 consists of 16 residues. The CDR3 spells CASSIGTGGDNQPQHF. In DNA, the CDR3 is TGTGCCAGCAGCATAGGGACAGGGGGAGACAATCAGCCCCAGCATTTT.

A few counts support this clonotype. The chain recombines TRBV29-1 with TRBJ1-5; 10 bases align to TRBD1. V lost 7 bases to trimming and J lost 4 bases; unmatched junction nucleotides: 16. This CDR3 comprises 17 residues. The germline V gene has CDR1 SQVTM and CDR2 ANQGSEA. The CDR3 DNA follows: TGCAGCGCCGCAAGCAGACAGGGGGCAGTTTGGAATCAGCCCCAGCATTTT. Translating gives CSAASRQGAVWNQPQHF.

The chain recombines TRBV30 with TRBJ2-6; the D call may be TRBD1 or TRBD2 (6 bases each). Germline V CDR1 and CDR2: GTSNPN, SVGIG (reference sequence). Deletions cut 0 bases from V and 0 bases from J, with 15 bases between. This CDR3 is 18 amino acids long. The CDR3 protein is CAWSVARGPTSGANVLTF. The DNA for the CDR3 is TGTGCCTGGAGTGTCGCCCGGGGGCCCACCTCTGGGGCCAACGTCCTGACTTTC.

This clonotype was seen many times. The V and J genes are TRBV12-3 or TRBV12-4 and TRBJ2-7; D may be TRBD2 (6 bases). The V and J ends lost 3 bases and 4 bases respectively, with 7 bases between them. CDR3 size: 12 residues. The CDR3 region has the DNA TGTGCCAGCAGTTTCCGGGGGTACGAGCAGTACTTC. Translation: CASSFRGYEQYF.

This clonotype has a handful of counts. J is TRBJ1-2 and V is TRBV5-1; D possibly corresponds to TRBD1 (6 bases). Per germline, CDR1 SGHRS and CDR2 YFSETQ. This CDR3 has 15 amino acids. Trimming removed 2 bases at V and 4 bases at J, with 15 bases between. This chain's CDR3 is CASSLREGQLYGYTF. The CDR3 nucleotides read TGCGCCAGCAGCTTACGGGAAGGACAGCTCTATGGCTACACCTTC.

This clonotype was counted only a few times. V usage is TRBV20-1 and J usage is TRBJ1-3; D gene unclear. CDR1 and CDR2 from the germline V gene are DFQATT and SNEGSKA (reference sequence). This CDR3 contains 12 residues. Trimming left V 6 bases short and J 2 bases short, with 8 bases between. In nucleotides, the CDR3 is TGCAGTGCCCCTGCCGCTGGAAACACCATATATTTT. Residues: CSAPAAGNTIYF.

The genes are TRBV7-3 and TRBJ2-1; D is perhaps TRBD1 or TRBD2 (6 bases each). The CDR3 is made up of 17 amino acids. CDR1 is SGHTA, CDR2 FQGTGA, per germline. V was pared by 1 base and J by 0 bases, with 13 bases between. CDR3 nucleotides: TGTGCCAGCAGCTTAATGGGGGGCTCTAGCTCCTACAATGAGCAGTTCTTC. This translates into CASSLMGGSSSYNEQFF. The variable domain in full, completed from reference TRBV7-3 and TRBJ2-1, reads GAGVSQTPSNKVTEKGKYVELRCDPISGHTALYWYRQSLGQGPEFLIYFQGTGAADDSGLPNDRFFAVRPEGSVSTLKIQRTERGDSAVYLCASSLMGGSSSYNEQFFGPGTRLTVL.

The chain couples TRBV6-5 to TRBJ1-2, with 8 bases fitting TRBD1. The CDR3 loop spans 14 amino acids. The germline CDR1 and CDR2 sequences are MNHEY and SVGAGI. With 5 bases clipped from V and 7 bases from J, the junction kept 9 bases outside the gene matches. The chain's CDR3 is CASSTWTGQSGYTF. In nucleotides, the CDR3 is TGTGCCAGCAGTACCTGGACAGGGCAGAGTGGCTACACCTTC.

In its sample, this clonotype was seen a few times. The genes are TRBV12-3 or TRBV12-4 and TRBJ2-2; D may be TRBD2 (6 bases). The ends were cut back, 1 base at V and 4 bases at J, with 7 bases in the middle. The CDR3 consists of 14 residues. The CDR3 DNA sequence: TGTGCCAGCAGTTTAGGGAGGGCCACCGGGGAGCTGTTTTTT. Protein product: CASSLGRATGELFF.

The chain uses TRBV5-1 and TRBJ2-3; 9 nucleotides line up with TRBD2. V lost 6 bases and J lost 1; bases outside the gene matches: 3. The CDR3 contains 14 residues. Germline V gene sequence: CDR1 SGHRS, CDR2 YFSETQ. The CDR3 protein is CASTLAGGTDTQYF. The CDR3 DNA reads as TGCGCCAGCACCTTAGCGGGGGGCACAGATACGCAGTATTTT.